The following is a TCR beta chain sequence with its context. Its specific antigen is unknown. Base-call qualities are not available, and no considerably larger clone is one nucleotide away. The cohort included 29 patients with locally advanced or metastatic urothelial carcinoma who were treated at Memorial Sloan Kettering on a trial protocol. Peripheral blood mononuclear cells were collected pretreatment and during treatment, with between 1 and 8 total time points per patient. The Qiagen DNeasy Blood extraction kit was used to purify genomic DNA from total PBMCs and tumor samples. Collected pretreatment and during treatment, PBMCs were isolated and stored as previously described. Each PCR received spiked-in synthetic TCR analog templates so that absolute template abundance could be estimated from read counts. TCRbeta CDR3 regions were amplified from genomic DNA with bias-controlled V and J gene primers using the immunoSEQ assay. Sequencing of rearranged TCRbeta segments was performed at approximately 20X coverage. As for the authors' bioinformatics: Clustering was used to correct sequencing errors, and CDR3s were annotated against IMGT to assign V, D and J genes. Downstream analyses used only productive TCRbeta rearrangements and left out out-of-frame or stop-codon sequences. Clonality was calculated as one minus the Shannon entropy normalized by the log of the number of unique productive sequences. Fisher's exact test with Benjamini-Hochberg correction, using a cutoff of adjusted p below 0.01, was how clones that differed between time points or between blood and tumor were identified. TCRdb holds this immuneACCESS table with in-frame rearrangements only. Some clones are missing; in checked studies, unresolved V genes explain under half, and the rest has no known cause. V and J calls plus clone size are reproduced from that table; the DNA served to infer D and trimming. Recorded for this sample are tens of thousands of clones; roughly 82% of them occurred a single time. Of the sample, under 4% falls within the top ten clones.

This record belongs to a study of PD-L1 blockade in urothelial cancer (dated by TCRdb to 2017 to 2019). A note on the overall study: Every patient began therapy in 2014 and was given atezolizumab 1,200 mg intravenously every 3 weeks. Blood samples gave median yields of approximately 130,000 T cells and some 84,000 unique TCRs, along with a median clonality of around 0.08. Pretreatment blood TCR-seq was available for twenty-nine patients, at least one posttreatment blood collection was obtained for around 24 patients, and tumor TCR-seq was available for around 24 patients. Blood samples were analyzed at two time points: 3 weeks after treatment start (second dose) and 6 weeks after treatment start. In the same patients, pretreatment tumors underwent whole exome sequencing and RNA sequencing in addition to TCR sequencing. Durable clinical benefit was defined as progression-free survival longer than 6 months, and TCR features were also tested against progression-free and overall survival. Durable clinical benefit was achieved by nine patients but not by the remaining 20. An exploratory multi-omic analysis was conducted of the somatic, immune and clinical correlates of response to PD-L1 blockade with atezolizumab in urothelial cancer. About nine tenths of the roughly 29 patients were males with bladder-origin urothelial cancer, and about 65% of the 29 reported a prior smoking history. Pretreatment tumor samples and matched peripheral blood, collected serially before and after atezolizumab treatment, underwent TCR sequencing. Patients had an ECOG performance status of 0 or 1 and had received between 0 and 3 prior chemotherapy regimens. The investigation overall reported the following: A pretreatment peripheral blood TCR clonality below the median was linked to improved progression-free and overall survival. Because the sample size was small (n ≈ 29) and many exploratory analyses were performed, the results are intended to be hypothesis-generating. Patients with durable benefit showed greater expansion of tumor-associated TCR clones in peripheral blood 3 weeks after starting treatment (n ≈ 22, p = 0.022).

CDR1 and CDR2 are drawn from the germline V gene: SGHRS, YFSETQ. After removal of 0 bases from V and 4 bases from J, the junction retains 3 bases not matched to a gene. The CDR3 runs 16 residues from the cysteine to the phenylalanine. The only DNA kept is the CDR3, 48 bases in frame from the first base. Recombination linked TRBV5-1 to TRBJ2-3; the central 12 bases match TRBD2. Sequenced here: PBMCs, sampled around atezolizumab (anti-PD-L1) treatment. This TCR came from a man aged 70 or older with urothelial cancer. The CDR3 in this case is CASSLGASGGADTQYF. The DNA is TGCGCCAGCAGCTTGGGGGCTAGCGGGGGGGCAGATACGCAGTATTTT. Reference TRBV5-1 and TRBJ2-3 proteins supply the regions before and after the CDR3; the full variable domain is: KAGVTQTPRYLIKTRGQQVTLSCSPISGHRSVSWYQQTPGQGLQFLFEYFSETQRNKGNFPGRFSGRQFSNSRSEMNVSTLELGDSALYLCASSLGASGGADTQYFGPGTRLTVL.